One and the same sample provided the 18 T cell receptor beta chains below, sequenced in a study of T-cell memory formation after mild COVID-19. One entry per CDR3 protein results from TCRdb running MiXCR on the 5' RACE reads. Of about 240,000 distinct CDR3 sequences in the sample, approximately 9% were seen once. The sample was PBMCs or a T cell subset sorted from them (not recorded which). The receptor set was obtained from a man younger than 30 who had mild COVID-19 (a few samples of this study predate the infection). Cell type and time point are not known.

This clonotype showed up just a few times. This clone may be a read error of a much larger clone one base away. The chain combines TRBV7-9 with TRBJ2-7; D unresolved. Germline V gene sequence: CDR1 SEHNR, CDR2 FQNEAQ (reference sequence). The CDR3 is 11 amino acids. V was clipped by 5 bases and J by 2 bases, with 4 bases between them. CDR3: CASSTPYEQYF. CDR3 DNA sequence: TGTGCCAGCAGCACCCCCTACGAGCAGTACTTC.

This clonotype was found many times. This chain connects TRBV12-3 or TRBV12-4 to TRBJ1-2; D might be TRBD1 (5 bases). The CDR3 runs 13 residues. The V and J ends lost 7 bases and 8 bases respectively, with 17 bases between them. The CDR3 here is CASTAGGGGGYTF. The CDR3 bases are TGTGCCAGCACCGCCGGGGGGGGAGGAGGCTACACCTTC.

Only a few counts were recorded for this clonotype. The V call is TRBV4-2, the J call TRBJ2-3; the D gene could be TRBD1 or TRBD2 (5 bases each). V was clipped by 1 base and J by 6 bases, with 23 bases between them. The CDR3 spans 18 residues. Per the germline V gene, CDR1 is LGHNA and CDR2 is YNFKEQ. CDR3 DNA sequence: TGTGCCAGCAGCCAAGTTGTAGGGTACGGGAAGGGGCCCGATACGCAGTATTTT. This encodes CASSQVVGYGKGPDTQYF.

This clonotype appeared many times. The chain carries TRBV5-5 and TRBJ2-3; D is unclear. V was trimmed by 3 bases and J by 5 bases, leaving 4 bases between them. This CDR3 is built from 11 residues. Germline assignment: CDR1 SGHKS and CDR2 YYEKEE (reference sequence). The CDR3, as DNA: TGTGCCAGCAGCTGGGGAGATACGCAGTATTTT. Translating it yields CASSWGDTQYF.

A few counts support this clonotype. The V call is TRBV27, the J call TRBJ1-2; D is unresolved. Per germline, CDR1 MNHEY and CDR2 SMNVEV (reference sequence). The V and J ends lost 6 bases and 4 bases respectively, with 12 bases between them. The CDR3 totals 13 residues. The CDR3: CASRFGNGYGYTF. The DNA of the CDR3 is TGTGCCAGCAGATTTGGGAATGGCTATGGCTACACCTTC.

The chain carries TRBV13 and TRBJ2-1; perhaps TRBD1 as D (6 bases). The CDR3 runs to 14 residues. V gave up 7 bases and J gave up 5 bases, with 15 bases separating them. Germline V gives CDR1 PRHDT, CDR2 FYEKMQ (reference sequence). CDR3 DNA sequence: TGTGCCAGCACGGACAGCCTAGAAGACAATGAGCAGTTCTTC. As protein: CASTDSLEDNEQFF.

The genes are TRBV7-8 and TRBJ2-1, with D perhaps matching TRBD1 or TRBD2 (6 bases each). This CDR3 comprises 18 residues. Trimming stripped 1 base from V and 2 bases from J, with 18 bases between. The germline gives CDR1 SGHVS, CDR2 FQNEAQ. The DNA for the CDR3 is TGTGCCAGCAGCTTAGTTCGGCCAAACAGGGAGGCCTACAATGAGCAGTTCTTC. It encodes CASSLVRPNREAYNEQFF.

Only a few counts were recorded for this clonotype. The rearrangement joins TRBV5-1 to TRBJ2-3; 13 bases fit TRBD2. There are 15 residues in the CDR3. Trimming at V came to 4 bases and at J to 2 bases, leaving 1 base not matched to a gene. Looked up from germline, CDR1 is SGHRS and CDR2 is YFSETQ. CDR3: CASSGTSGTTDTQYF. CDR3 in DNA: TGCGCCAGCAGCGGGACTAGCGGGACCACAGATACGCAGTATTTT. Full variable domain (rest looked up from reference TRBV5-1 and TRBJ2-3): KAGVTQTPRYLIKTRGQQVTLSCSPISGHRSVSWYQQTPGQGLQFLFEYFSETQRNKGNFPGRFSGRQFSNSRSEMNVSTLELGDSALYLCASSGTSGTTDTQYFGPGTRLTVL.

The V and J genes are TRBV11-2 and TRBJ2-2, with D possibly matching TRBD2 (5 bases). V lost 5 bases, J lost 1 base, and 11 bases lay in between. This CDR3 is built from 15 residues. Germline CDR1 and CDR2: SGHAT and FQNNGV. The chain's CDR3 is CASSPSGLNTGELFF. CDR3 coding DNA: TGTGCCAGCAGCCCCAGCGGCCTGAACACCGGGGAGCTGTTTTTT.

Ten or more counts support this clonotype. The chain couples TRBV5-5 to TRBJ2-1; D gene unclear. V was shortened by 0 bases and J by 2 bases, with 9 bases between the two germline ends. Germline assignment: CDR1 SGHKS and CDR2 YYEKEE (reference sequence). This CDR3 is built from 15 residues. The CDR3 bases are TGTGCCAGCAGCTTGGCCCCGGGTGCCTACAATGAGCAGTTCTTC. This encodes CASSLAPGAYNEQFF.

This clonotype has a count of ten or more. In DNA, the CDR3 is TGTGCCAGCAGTAGAGATCAGGGTGGACTGCCCTACGAGCAGTACTTC. Its protein product is CASSRDQGGLPYEQYF. This chain links TRBV12-3 or TRBV12-4 with TRBJ2-7; D is perhaps TRBD1 or TRBD2 (5 bases each). Trimming removed 5 bases at V and 2 bases at J, with 19 bases between. This CDR3 has 16 amino acids.

The V gene is TRBV18, the J gene TRBJ2-3, with D perhaps matching TRBD1 or TRBD2 (5 bases each). The CDR3 totals 14 residues. The germline gives CDR1 KGHSH, CDR2 LQKENI. Trimming took off 7 bases at V and 1 base at J, with 12 bases between the two ends. This CDR3 reads CASWDGVRTDTQYF. The CDR3 DNA reads as TGTGCCAGCTGGGACGGGGTCCGCACAGATACGCAGTATTTT.

This clonotype is a singleton in its sample. The rearrangement links TRBV27 to TRBJ2-1, with 7 bases lining up with TRBD2. The germline gives CDR1 MNHEY, CDR2 SMNVEV (reference sequence). Losses at the gene ends were 6 bases for V and 5 bases for J; bases not matched to a gene: 7. CDR3 size: 14 residues. CDR3 protein: CASSRGVRNNEQFF. The CDR3, as DNA: TGTGCCAGCAGCCGGGGGGTCCGCAACAATGAGCAGTTCTTC.

This clonotype was observed a handful of times. V is TRBV5-6 and J is TRBJ2-3; no clear D. The CDR3 is made up of 13 amino acids. V lost 0 bases and J 3 bases, leaving 5 bases between the germline ends. Germline V gene data show CDR1 as SGHDT and CDR2 as YYEEEE. CDR3 in DNA: TGTGCCAGCAGCTTGGCCAAGACAGATACGCAGTATTTT. It translates to CASSLAKTDTQYF. Supplemented by reference TRBV5-6 and TRBJ2-3, the full variable domain reads DAGVTQSPTHLIKTRGQQVTLRCSPKSGHDTVSWYQQALGQGPQFIFQYYEEEERQRGNFPDRFSGHQFPNYSSELNVNALLLGDSALYLCASSLAKTDTQYFGPGTRLTVL.

This clonotype has only a few counts. The rearrangement links TRBV9 to TRBJ1-6; D is uncertain. Trimming pared 0 bases from V and 10 bases from J, leaving 11 bases between. Germline assignment: CDR1 SGDLS and CDR2 YYNGEE. The CDR3 consists of 14 residues. CDR3 loop: CASSVGGGYSPLHF. Written as DNA, the CDR3 is TGTGCCAGCAGCGTAGGAGGAGGGTACTCACCCCTCCACTTT.

The sample holds many counts of this clonotype. The chain employs TRBV10-3 and TRBJ2-1; TRBD1 matches 9 bases. Per the germline V gene, CDR1 is ENHRY and CDR2 is SYGVKD. CDR3 length equals 14 residues. V shed 6 bases and J 6 bases; nucleotides not matched to a gene: 6. Here the CDR3 DNA reads TGTGCCATCAGGCCGGGACAGGGTAGCAATGAGCAGTTCTTC. It yields the protein CAIRPGQGSNEQFF.

The chain uses TRBV6-5 and TRBJ1-3, with TRBD1 identical over 9 bases. The germline V gene has CDR1 MNHEY and CDR2 SVGAGI. The V segment lost 4 bases and the J segment 0 bases; nucleotides outside the gene matches: 4. The CDR3 totals 16 residues. The CDR3 nucleotides read TGTGCCAGCAGTTTACTGGGACAGGGCTCTGGAAACACCATATATTTT. Amino acids: CASSLLGQGSGNTIYF.

Worth noting for this clonotype: A much larger clone differs by one base, so this may be a read error. The CDR3 sequence is CASSQGSTDTQYF. The CDR3 DNA follows: TGTGCCAGCAGCCAGGGGAGCACAGATACGCAGTATTTT. The chain couples TRBV11-2 to TRBJ2-3, with D possibly matching TRBD1 (6 bases). V was pared by 5 bases and J by 0 bases, with 6 bases between. This CDR3 has 13 amino acids. Germline V gene lookup returns CDR1 SGHAT and CDR2 FQNNGV.